Below, 28 T cell receptor beta chains from the same sample are listed, as sequenced in a study of persistence of HIV-infected CD4 T cells. What these receptors recognize is not known. Stimulation used 10 ug/mL lysate from CMV-infected fibroblasts. Sorted nonresponding memory CD4+ T cells were CD40L-negative, CD69-negative, CD45RO-high. The libraries were made with immunoSEQ version 4 in survey mode. Method: immunoSEQ multiplex PCR; TCRdb's copy keeps in-frame clones and lacks some. The sample holds approximately 27,000 clones, more than 75% seen once. Sequenced material: CD4+ T cells sorted from PBMCs after roughly 18-hour stimulation, taken from a patient who received antiretroviral therapy. These receptors were collected from an adult woman with HIV who was CMV-seropositive.

Only a few counts were recorded for this clone. This rearrangement joins TRBV2 to TRBJ2-7, with a tentative D call TRBD2 (6 bases). The CDR3 length is 14 residues. CDR1 and CDR2 from the germline V gene are SNHLY and FYNNEI. Trimming stripped 6 bases from V and 0 bases from J, with 12 bases between. The CDR3 DNA reads as TGTGCCAGCAGACGGGAGTTACTCTCCTACGAGCAGTACTTC. Its translation is CASRRELLSYEQYF. The complete variable domain, with remaining parts taken from reference TRBV2 and TRBJ2-7, reads EPEVTQTPSHQVTQMGQEVILRCVPISNHLYFYWYRQILGQKVEFLVSFYNNEISEKSEIFDDQFSVERPDGSNFTLKIRSTKLEDSAMYFCASRRELLSYEQYFGPGTRLTVT.

This CDR3 is CASSGTLGQSTGAFF. CDR3 sequence (DNA): TGTGCCAGCAGCGGAACTTTAGGACAATCAACGGGGGCTTTCTTT. The rearrangement links TRBV21-1 to TRBJ1-1. TRBV21-1 is a pseudogene segment. The CDR3 extends over 15 amino acids.

The chain recombines TRBV2 with TRBJ2-3; 9 bases are a match to TRBD2. Germline loops: CDR1 SNHLY, CDR2 FYNNEI. With V trimmed by 4 bases and J by 0 bases, 5 bases remained unmatched. The CDR3 is 16 amino acids. CDR3 protein: CASSVGGGGSTDTQYF. In DNA, the CDR3 is TGTGCCAGCAGTGTTGGCGGGGGGGGCAGCACAGATACGCAGTATTTT.

The CDR3 DNA is TGTGCCAGCAGCCAAAACAGGGCTCTCTATGGCTACACCTTC. This translates into CASSQNRALYGYTF. V and J are TRBV3-1 (or the pseudogene TRBV3-2) and TRBJ1-2; weak D call: TRBD1 (6 bases). The germline V gene encodes CDR1 LGHDT and CDR2 YNNKEL (reference sequence). With 2 bases removed from V and 4 bases from J, the gap between germline ends came to 11 bases. The CDR3 has 14 residues.

V is TRBV5-8 and J is TRBJ2-1; 9 bases are shared with TRBD1. V lost 5 bases and J lost 3; bases outside the gene matches: 9. The CDR3 loop spans 16 amino acids. Germline CDR1 is SGHTS and CDR2 is YDEGEE. The DNA for the CDR3 is TGTGCCAGCAGGCCTCTTACGGGACAGGGCTACAATGAGCAGTTCTTC. This translates into CASRPLTGQGYNEQFF.

This clone was seen a single time. The chain uses TRBV5-6 and TRBJ1-1; D call uncertain. CDR3 size: 13 residues. Trimming left V 0 bases short and J 4 bases short, with 7 bases between. Germline values: CDR1 SGHDT, CDR2 YYEEEE. Written as DNA, the CDR3 is TGTGCCAGCAGCTTGGCTGGGAGCACTGAAGCTTTCTTT. It is translated as CASSLAGSTEAFF.

This clone was recorded once. V and J are TRBV3-1 (or the pseudogene TRBV3-2) and TRBJ1-5; 8 bases agree with TRBD1. V trimming: 4 bases; J trimming: 2 bases; junction bases outside the gene matches: 1. The CDR3 loop spans 14 amino acids. Per the germline V gene, CDR1 is LGHDT and CDR2 is YNNKEL (reference sequence). CDR3 nucleotides: TGTGCCAGCAGCCCGACAGGGGGCAATCAGCCCCAGCATTTT. Translating gives CASSPTGGNQPQHF.

The chain recombines TRBV7-2 with TRBJ1-1, with D tentatively TRBD1 (5 bases). CDR1 and CDR2 from the germline V gene are SGHTA and FQGNSA. This CDR3 comprises 15 residues. V shed 1 base and J shed 1 base, with 10 bases lying between them. CDR3 sequence reads: CASSLVVGPNTEAFF. CDR3 nucleotides: TGTGCCAGCAGCTTAGTTGTGGGACCGAACACTGAAGCTTTCTTT.

The rearrangement joins TRBV7-8 to TRBJ2-1; D could derive from TRBD1 or TRBD2 (5 bases each). This CDR3 contains 14 residues. Germline-derived CDR1 and CDR2 are SGHVS and FQNEAQ. Trimming cost V 0 bases and J 11 bases, with 14 bases left between them. CDR3 coding DNA: TGTGCCAGCAGCTTAGCGGGAACCTCGGGACAGCAGTTCTTC. Its protein product is CASSLAGTSGQQFF.

The chain links TRBV19 to TRBJ2-1, with D possibly being TRBD1 (7 bases). CDR1 and CDR2 from the germline V gene are LNHDA and SQIVND (reference sequence). The CDR3 is 15 amino acids. Trimming left V 7 bases short and J 2 bases short, with 15 bases between. Here the CDR3 reads CASNPGGTAYNEQFF. DNA of the CDR3: TGTGCCAGTAATCCTGGCGGGACAGCCTACAATGAGCAGTTCTTC.

The genes are TRBV28 and TRBJ2-3; TRBD1 matches 10 bases. The length of the CDR3 is 16 residues. CDR1 and CDR2 from the germline V gene are MDHEN and SYDVKM. With 4 bases clipped from V and 2 bases from J, the junction kept 6 bases outside the gene matches. CDR3 coding DNA: TGTGCCAGCAGTTCACCCGGGACAGGGGTCACAGATACGCAGTATTTT. This translates into CASSSPGTGVTDTQYF.

The chain recombines TRBV4-1 with TRBJ2-7; tentative D call: TRBD1 (6 bases). This CDR3 contains 14 residues. Per the germline V gene, CDR1 is MGHRA and CDR2 is YSYEKL. Trimming took 1 base from V and 6 from J, leaving 13 bases between them. As DNA, the CDR3 is TGCGCCAGCAGCCAAGTCTCGATAGGGGGCGAGCAGTACTTC. Protein product: CASSQVSIGGEQYF.

The chain carries TRBV6-5 and TRBJ1-1, with D unclear. This CDR3 region has 12 residues. The V and J ends lost 7 bases and 6 bases respectively, with 12 bases between them. The germline gives CDR1 MNHEY, CDR2 SVGAGI. The DNA for the CDR3 is TGTGCCAGCACCAACGGTGGGGCTGAAGCTTTCTTT. Residues: CASTNGGAEAFF.

This clone has only a few counts. V usage is TRBV9 and J usage is TRBJ2-7; possibly TRBD1 for D (5 bases). CDR1 is SGDLS, CDR2 YYNGEE, per germline. Trimming pared 2 bases from V and 4 bases from J, leaving 13 bases between. The CDR3 has 14 amino acids. Written as DNA, the CDR3 is TGTGCCAGCAGCGTCGGATCGACAGCTTACGAGCAGTACTTC. Translation: CASSVGSTAYEQYF.

This chain uses TRBV7-3 with TRBJ2-2; 9 bases fit TRBD1. This CDR3 contains 15 residues. Germline CDR1 SGHTA, CDR2 FQGTGA. The trim removed 5 bases at V and 4 bases at J, leaving 5 bases unmatched. CDR3 in amino acids: CASSTGQGVTGELFF. The CDR3 bases are TGTGCCAGCAGCACGGGACAGGGAGTCACCGGGGAGCTGTTTTTT.

V usage is TRBV2 and J usage is TRBJ2-7; D call uncertain. Germline V gene lookup returns CDR1 SNHLY and CDR2 FYNNEI. The ends were cut back, 2 bases at V and 3 bases at J, with 11 bases in the middle. The CDR3 consists of 14 residues. The CDR3 DNA is TGTGCCAGCAGTGAATCCCGAGGTAACTACGAGCAGTACTTC. It is translated as CASSESRGNYEQYF.

The chain joins TRBV7-3 to TRBJ2-6; D is ambiguous. There are 18 residues in the CDR3. CDR1 is SGHTA and CDR2 is FQGTGA in the germline V gene. V was clipped by 5 bases and J by 1 base, with 18 bases between them. CDR3 DNA sequence: TGTGCCAGCAGCCCATTCTTCCATGGGTTGTCTGGGGCCAACGTCCTGACTTTC. The encoded protein is CASSPFFHGLSGANVLTF.

The rearrangement joins TRBV6-5 to TRBJ1-2; 8 nucleotides align to TRBD1. CDR1 MNHEY and CDR2 SVGAGI come from the germline V gene. The trim removed 0 bases at V and 0 bases at J, leaving 3 bases unmatched. The CDR3 has 16 amino acids. The DNA of the CDR3 is TGTGCCAGCAGTTACTCCGACAGGGGATCTAACTATGGCTACACCTTC. It codes for CASSYSDRGSNYGYTF.

The chain carries TRBV18 and TRBJ2-7; 7 bases map to TRBD2. Germline V lookup: CDR1 KGHSH, CDR2 LQKENI. The trim removed 6 bases at V and 8 bases at J, leaving 7 bases unmatched. The CDR3 extends over 12 amino acids. The CDR3 spells CASSRGEGQQYF. Written as DNA, the CDR3 is TGTGCCAGCTCCCGGGGGGAGGGCCAGCAGTACTTC.

This clone was observed a few times. V usage is TRBV19 and J usage is TRBJ1-2, with 10 bases matching TRBD1. CDR3 length: 14 residues. CDR1 and CDR2 from the germline V gene are LNHDA and SQIVND (reference sequence). V dropped 6 bases and J dropped 6; count of bases not matched to a gene: 7. The CDR3 loop reads CASRRDRGVDGYTF. The CDR3 DNA sequence: TGTGCCAGTAGGAGGGACAGGGGTGTTGATGGCTACACCTTC. Filled out from reference TRBV19 and TRBJ1-2, the complete variable domain reads DGGITQSPKYLFRKEGQNVTLSCEQNLNHDAMYWYRQDPGQGLRLIYYSQIVNDFQKGDIAEGYSVSREKKESFPLTVTSAQKNPTAFYLCASRRDRGVDGYTFGSGTRLTVV.

The chain recombines TRBV24-1 with TRBJ2-3; TRBD1 is a possible D gene (5 bases). This CDR3 is 14 amino acids long. The V end was cut by 4 bases, the J end by 4 bases, with 11 bases between. Germline CDR1 KGHDR, CDR2 SFDVKD. CDR3 sequence: CATSEPDSADTQYF. The CDR3 DNA follows: TGTGCCACCAGTGAACCCGACAGCGCAGATACGCAGTATTTT.

Turning to this clone: It is unclear where the CDR3 begins or ends on the DNA, so no DNA is shown, and the CDR3 is as TCRdb lists it. The chain uses TRBV9 and TRBJ2-5. The CDR3 has 15 residues if both end residues are counted. Germline assignment: CDR1 SGDLS and CDR2 YYNGEE. This CDR3 is CASSVGVSWGTGTYF.

The J gene is TRBJ2-7, the V gene TRBV10-2, with a possible D match to TRBD1 (6 bases). Trimming took 7 bases from V and 6 from J, leaving 16 bases between them. This CDR3 has 13 amino acids. CDR1 and CDR2 (germline): WSHSY, SAAADI. In DNA, the CDR3 is TGCGCCAGCAAAGGGGGTCCCCTCCGCGAGCAGTACTTC. Translating gives CASKGGPLREQYF.

The J gene is TRBJ1-1, the V gene TRBV7-2; a weak D match, TRBD1 (5 bases). V lost 1 base to trimming and J lost 4 bases, with 10 bases between them. Germline lookup yields CDR1 SGHTA and CDR2 FQGNSA. The CDR3 sequence is 14 residues long. CDR3 sequence (DNA): TGTGCCAGCAGCTTAGTAGGGGCCCTCACTGAAGCTTTCTTT. Translation: CASSLVGALTEAFF.

This clone was observed a handful of times. The chain carries TRBV19 and TRBJ2-1; 9 bases fit TRBD1. V trimming: 3 bases; J trimming: 8 bases; junction bases outside the gene matches: 8. This CDR3 comprises 15 residues. CDR1 is LNHDA and CDR2 is SQIVND in the germline V gene (reference sequence). CDR3 nucleotide sequence: TGTGCCAGTAGTATCGGGACAGGGTTTTCGGATGAGCAGTTCTTC. As protein: CASSIGTGFSDEQFF.

The gene calls are TRBV9 and TRBJ1-2; 10 bases line up with TRBD1. The germline CDR1 and CDR2 sequences are SGDLS and YYNGEE. Trimming took 0 bases from V and 1 from J; bases not matched to a gene: 12. CDR3 length: 19 amino acids. CDR3 sequence reads: CASSVDPTGGGTYNYGYTF. CDR3 DNA sequence: TGTGCCAGCAGCGTAGACCCGACAGGGGGCGGAACGTATAACTATGGCTACACCTTC.

The chain uses TRBV5-1 and TRBJ1-1; D uncertain. The CDR3 length is 18 residues. Per germline, CDR1 SGHRS and CDR2 YFSETQ. Trimming shortened V by 0 bases and J by 0 bases, and 18 bases separated the two germline ends. CDR3 amino acids: CASSLVAPGLRLNTEAFF. The CDR3 DNA follows: TGCGCCAGCAGCTTGGTGGCGCCCGGATTACGGTTGAACACTGAAGCTTTCTTT.

As for this clone: Other DNA sequences within the sample encode an identical CDR3. The chain links TRBV11-3 to TRBJ1-3, with D unclear. Trimming left V 4 bases short and J 2 bases short, with 6 bases between. The V gene's germline CDR1 is SGHNT and CDR2 YENEEA. This CDR3 spans 13 amino acids. CDR3 region: CASSSGPGNTIYF. In DNA, the CDR3 is TGTGCCAGCAGCTCTGGACCTGGAAACACCATATATTTT.